This TCR beta chain stems from a study of T-cell reconstitution after alpha-beta-depleted transplantation in children. A TCRbeta library incorporating unique molecular identifiers was prepared. In TCRdb, the PCR reads were re-called with MiXCR into one record per CDR3 protein. Here the sample spans some 530,000 distinct CDR3 sequences, around 13% being singletons. Germline V gene lookup returns CDR1 SEHNR and CDR2 FQNEAQ (reference sequence). V trimming: 1 base; J trimming: 3 bases; junction bases outside the gene matches: 4. CDR3 size: 16 residues. Here the sequenced sample was PBMCs from the stem cell graft donor, taken from the stem cell graft. The V and J genes are TRBV7-9 and TRBJ2-1; 9 bases align to TRBD1. The source is a human donor who donated a stem cell graft to a child with combined immunodeficiency. The CDR3 loop reads CASSLVGTGHYNEQFF. The CDR3, as DNA: TGTGCCAGCAGCTTAGTCGGGACAGGGCACTACAATGAGCAGTTCTTC.